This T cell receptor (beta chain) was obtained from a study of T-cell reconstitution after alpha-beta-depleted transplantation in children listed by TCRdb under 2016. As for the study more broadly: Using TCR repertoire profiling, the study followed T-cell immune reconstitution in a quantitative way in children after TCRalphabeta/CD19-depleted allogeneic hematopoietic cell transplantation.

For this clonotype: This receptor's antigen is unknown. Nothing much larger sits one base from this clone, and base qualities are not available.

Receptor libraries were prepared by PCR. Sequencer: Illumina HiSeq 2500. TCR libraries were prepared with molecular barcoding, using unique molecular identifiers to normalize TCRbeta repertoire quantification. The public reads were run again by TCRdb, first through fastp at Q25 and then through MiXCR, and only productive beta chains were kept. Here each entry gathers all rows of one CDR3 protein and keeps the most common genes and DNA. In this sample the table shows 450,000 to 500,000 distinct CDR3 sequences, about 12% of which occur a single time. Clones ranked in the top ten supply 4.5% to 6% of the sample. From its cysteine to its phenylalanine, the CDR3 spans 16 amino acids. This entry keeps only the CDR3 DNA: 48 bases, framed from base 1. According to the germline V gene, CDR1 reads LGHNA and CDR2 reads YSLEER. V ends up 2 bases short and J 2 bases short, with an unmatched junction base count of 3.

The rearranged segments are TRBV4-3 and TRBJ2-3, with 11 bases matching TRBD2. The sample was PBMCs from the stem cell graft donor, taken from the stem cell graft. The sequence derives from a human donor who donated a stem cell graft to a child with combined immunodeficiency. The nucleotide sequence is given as TGCGCCAGCAGCCAACGACTAGCGGGACCCACAGATACGCAGTATTTT. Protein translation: CASSQRLAGPTDTQYF.